The present entry profiles one TCR beta chain with its context. The antigen remains unidentified. Other DNA sequences in this sample translate to the same CDR3. V dropped 3 bases and J dropped 1 base, with 4 bases sitting between them. This CDR3 has 13 residues. The record originates from a study of T cell responses to AZD1222 COVID-19 vaccine. Study-level findings and limits: Possibly, clonal diversity was underestimated; donors were largely white British and included more females. In the spike-specific TCR repertoire, nearly half reportedly target unmutated variant regions.

Generated by immunoSEQ multiplex PCR, the TCRdb table keeps only in-frame clones and is missing some. This table holds 130,000 to 150,000 clones, less than 95% found once. The clonotype was recovered from an adult in good health. This sequence joins TRBV12-3 or TRBV12-4 and TRBJ2-1, with D uncertain. Sequencing was performed on peripheral blood, taken on day 0 of AZD1222 vaccination. The CDR3 DNA sequence: TGTGCCAGCAGTTTGAGGTCCTACAATGAGCAGTTCTTC. It yields the protein CASSLRSYNEQFF.